The rows below give T cell receptor beta chains drawn from one sample of a study of blood T cell repertoires in COVID-19. Only in-frame clones appear in the TCRdb table, and some are missing; sequencing was by immunoSEQ multiplex PCR. The repertoire holds more than 140,000 clones, with approximately 80% as singletons. Sequenced material: peripheral blood. The receptors stem from a woman aged 50 to 60 in a cohort sampled during active or convalescent COVID-19. The CDR3 runs from the conserved cysteine through the conserved F or W. A D gene is named only where the DNA matches it firmly. Some rows mark clone size as missing; the rest say once, few, many or name a class of expanded clone.

TRBV25-1	TRBJ1-5	once	TRBD1	CASSESGQGTQPQHF	TGTGCCAGCAGTGAATCCGGACAGGGGACTCAGCCCCAGCATTTT
TRBV29-1	TRBJ2-7	-	-	CSVEGNSPAYEQYF	TGCAGCGTTGAAGGGAACAGCCCGGCCTACGAGCAGTACTTC
TRBV19	TRBJ2-5	-	-	CASSRRGAAKQETQYF	TGTGCCAGTAGTCGACGGGGGGCTGCCAAACAAGAGACCCAGTACTTC
TRBV18	TRBJ2-7	-	TRBD1	CASSQTEGASYEQYF	TGTGCCAGCTCACAGACTGAGGGGGCAAGCTACGAGCAGTACTTC
TRBV4-1	TRBJ1-4	-	-	CASSQRNEKLFF	TGCGCCAGCAGCCAACGGAATGAAAAACTGTTTTTT
TRBV2	TRBJ1-2	-	TRBD1	CASRKGQDYGYTF	TGTGCCAGCAGGAAAGGACAGGACTATGGCTACACCTTC
TRBV7-9	TRBJ1-5	few	-	CASSLGGSGPQHF	TGTGCCAGCAGCTTAGGAGGGAGTGGGCCCCAGCATTTT
TRBV5-1	TRBJ2-3	-	TRBD1	CASSLSPLARGRTDTQYF	TGCGCCAGCAGCTTGTCACCGCTTGCCAGGGGGCGAACAGATACGCAGTATTTT
TRBV7-6	TRBJ1-2	-	-	CASSMTGKANYGYTF	TGTGCCAGCAGCATGACAGGAAAAGCTAACTATGGCTACACCTTC
TRBV19	TRBJ1-2	-	-	CASSIGGGTYGYTF	TGTGCCAGTAGTATAGGTGGAGGAACCTATGGCTACACCTTC
TRBV30	TRBJ1-5	-	-	CAWSGAGYSNQPQHF	TGTGCCTGGAGTGGGGCAGGGTATAGCAATCAGCCCCAGCATTTT
TRBV3-1/TRBV3-2	TRBJ1-4	-	-	CASSQGSRQGNEKLFF	TGTGCCAGCAGCCAAGGTTCGAGGCAGGGTAATGAAAAACTGTTTTTT
TRBV7-9	TRBJ2-1	few	-	CASSQRQDNEQFF	TGTGCCAGCAGCCAAAGACAGGACAATGAGCAGTTCTTC
TRBV5-5	TRBJ1-6	once	-	CASSLMGLSSYNSPLHF	TGTGCCAGCAGCTTGATGGGACTCAGCTCCTATAATTCACCCCTCCACTTT
TRBV2	TRBJ2-1	-	TRBD2	CASSLLAGEYNEQFF	TGTGCCAGCAGTTTACTAGCGGGGGAATACAATGAGCAGTTCTTC
TRBV30	TRBJ1-5	few	TRBD1	CAWSATGDQPQHF	TGTGCCTGGAGCGCCACAGGGGATCAGCCCCAGCATTTT
TRBV12-3/TRBV12-4	TRBJ1-2	-	-	CASSLKEGVGYTF	TGTGCCAGCAGTTTAAAGGAGGGCGTAGGCTACACCTTC
TRBV6-4	TRBJ1-2	-	-	CASSQNPGDYGYTF	TGTGCCAGCAGTCAGAACCCAGGGGATTATGGCTACACCTTC
TRBV5-1	TRBJ2-7	-	-	CASRAEGTPYEQYF	TGCGCCTCCCGAGCGGAGGGCACCCCCTACGAGCAGTACTTC
TRBV5-4	TRBJ2-7	-	TRBD1	CASSLAGQGRYEQYF	TGTGCCAGCAGCTTGGCAGGACAGGGTCGGTACGAGCAGTACTTC